These 27 T cell receptor beta chains originate from one sample sequenced in a study of technical replicates of blood from four donors (dated by TCRdb to about 2017). Library prep was done by the immunoSEQ multiplex PCR assay. What TCRdb holds here is the immuneACCESS table cut down to in-frame rearrangements. Part of the clones is not present; checked against another copy, under half of the missing clones reflect an unresolved V gene, and the others are unexplained. The sample contains 50,000 or so clones, 80% to 95% of them found a single time. Under 5% of the sample is taken by the ten largest. The sequenced material came from PBMCs. The origin of the receptors is a human donor in good health. Some clones in this sample may be carry-over from other donors' samples.

V gene TRBV5-1 combines with J gene TRBJ1-2, with 9 bases lining up with TRBD1. V trimming: 4 bases; J trimming: 4 bases; junction bases outside the gene matches: 2. CDR1 and CDR2 from the germline V gene are SGHRS and YFSETQ. The CDR3 is 13 amino acids. This CDR3 reads CASSVTGGYGYTF. In DNA, the CDR3 is TGCGCCAGCAGCGTGACAGGGGGCTATGGCTACACCTTC.

The CDR3 sequence: CASSPTANYGYTF. CDR3 nucleotides: TGTGCCAGCAGCCCGACAGCTAACTATGGCTACACCTTC. The genes are TRBV7-9 and TRBJ1-2; D might be TRBD1 (5 bases). Germline V lookup: CDR1 SEHNR, CDR2 FQNEAQ (reference sequence). The V and J ends lost 5 bases and 0 bases respectively, with 7 bases between them. The CDR3 extends over 13 amino acids. The full variable domain, with the rest looked up from reference TRBV7-9 and TRBJ1-2, is DTGVSQNPRHKITKRGQNVTFRCDPISEHNRLYWYRQTLGQGPEFLTYFQNEAQLEKSRLLSDRFSAERPKGSFSTLEIQRTEQGDSAMYLCASSPTANYGYTFGSGTRLTVV.

The rearrangement joins TRBV7-6 to TRBJ2-3; maybe TRBD1 (6 bases). Germline V gene data show CDR1 as SGHVS and CDR2 as FNYEAQ. The CDR3 loop spans 16 amino acids. V was trimmed by 4 bases and J by 4 bases, leaving 18 bases between them. CDR3 protein: CASSSRQQGNADTQYF. The CDR3 coding sequence is TGTGCCAGCAGCTCCAGACAACAGGGAAACGCAGATACGCAGTATTTT.

V usage is TRBV2 and J usage is TRBJ2-5, with D possibly being TRBD2 (5 bases). The CDR3 totals 11 residues. Trimming pared 7 bases from V and 5 bases from J, leaving 8 bases between. In germline, CDR1 is SNHLY, CDR2 FYNNEI. The CDR3 DNA reads as TGTGCCAGCAACCGCGGGGAGACCCAGTACTTC. As protein: CASNRGETQYF.

The rearrangement joins TRBV5-1 to TRBJ1-1; 8 bases map to TRBD1. The CDR3 sequence is 15 residues long. After removal of 0 bases from V and 4 bases from J, the junction contained 5 bases not matched to a gene. The germline V gene has CDR1 SGHRS and CDR2 YFSETQ. The CDR3 spells CASSLDGQGCTEAFF. The CDR3, as DNA: TGCGCCAGCAGCTTGGATGGACAGGGATGCACTGAAGCTTTCTTT.

The V gene is TRBV7-9, the J gene TRBJ1-1; D unclear. The CDR3 covers 14 residues. The V and J ends lost 5 bases and 0 bases respectively, with 10 bases between them. Germline CDR1 reads SEHNR; CDR2 reads FQNEAQ (reference sequence). CDR3: CASSGGSLNTEAFF. CDR3 in DNA: TGTGCCAGCAGCGGCGGGTCTCTGAACACTGAAGCTTTCTTT.

In its sample, this clone was seen a few times. In DNA form, the CDR3 reads TGTGCCAGCAGCTTGGCAGGGGGGAGCTCTGGCTACACCTTC. Its translation is CASSLAGGSSGYTF. The V and J genes are TRBV5-6 and TRBJ1-2; 7 bases align to TRBD1. The J segment lost 7 bases and the V segment lost 0 bases, leaving 6 bases of the junction unmatched. The length of the CDR3 is 14 residues. Germline V gene data show CDR1 as SGHDT and CDR2 as YYEEEE.

This clone was seen once. The chain carries TRBV5-4 and TRBJ2-7, with 11 bases matching TRBD2. The J segment lost 3 bases and the V segment lost 4 bases, leaving 6 bases of the junction unmatched. The germline gives CDR1 SGHNT, CDR2 YYREEE (reference sequence). The CDR3 is made up of 15 amino acids. The CDR3 nucleotides are TGTGCCAGCAGCCCCACTAGCGGGAGAGTCTACGAGCAGTACTTC. It encodes CASSPTSGRVYEQYF.

The chain carries TRBV5-4 and TRBJ2-7; D remains unclear. Germline V gives CDR1 SGHNT, CDR2 YYREEE (reference sequence). CDR3 length equals 15 residues. The V end was cut by 4 bases, the J end by 1 base, with 15 bases between. The CDR3: CASSPRVSSSYEQYF. Written as DNA, the CDR3 is TGTGCCAGCAGCCCCCGTGTTAGCTCGTCCTACGAGCAGTACTTC.

The chain couples TRBV7-8 to TRBJ1-1; no reliable D call. V dropped 2 bases and J dropped 6 bases, with 10 bases sitting between them. Germline V gene data show CDR1 as SGHVS and CDR2 as FQNEAQ. This CDR3 contains 13 residues. CDR3 bases: TGTGCCAGCAGCTTATTCCCAGAATCTGAAGCTTTCTTT. This gives the protein CASSLFPESEAFF. Together with reference TRBV7-8 and TRBJ1-1, the CDR3 gives the full variable domain: GAGVSQSPRYKVAKRGQDVALRCDPISGHVSLFWYQQALGQGPEFLTYFQNEAQLDKSGLPSDRFFAERPEGSVSTLKIQRTQQEDSAVYLCASSLFPESEAFFGQGTRLTVV.

The J gene is TRBJ2-7, the V gene TRBV29-1, with TRBD1 matching over 7 bases. Germline loops: CDR1 SQVTM, CDR2 ANQGSEA. J was trimmed by 6 bases and V by 3 bases; bases with no gene match: 8. This CDR3 region has 13 residues. This CDR3 reads CSVEKGAPLEQYF. The CDR3 DNA is TGCAGCGTTGAGAAGGGGGCCCCCCTCGAGCAGTACTTC.

The gene calls are TRBV4-1 and TRBJ1-5; possibly TRBD1 for D (5 bases). V shed 1 base and J shed 5 bases, with 12 bases lying between them. Germline CDR1 is MGHRA and CDR2 is YSYEKL. This CDR3 region has 15 residues. The CDR3 loop is CASSQAEQGDQPQHF. The CDR3, as DNA: TGCGCCAGCAGCCAAGCGGAGCAGGGTGATCAGCCCCAGCATTTT.

The chain recombines TRBV5-4 with TRBJ2-2; 7 nucleotides align to TRBD1. There are 15 residues in the CDR3. Germline trimming cut 1 base from V and 1 base from J; bases unmatched to any gene: 1. CDR1 and CDR2 from the germline V gene are SGHNT and YYREEE (reference sequence). The CDR3 loop is CASSLRQGNTGELFF. The DNA for the CDR3 is TGTGCCAGCAGCTTGAGACAGGGGAACACCGGGGAGCTGTTTTTT. The whole variable domain, remainder taken from reference TRBV5-4 and TRBJ2-2, is ETGVTQSPTHLIKTRGQQVTLRCSSQSGHNTVSWYQQALGQGPQFIFQYYREEENGRGNFPPRFSGLQFPNYSSELNVNALELDDSALYLCASSLRQGNTGELFFGEGSRLTVL.

The chain recombines TRBV4-1 with TRBJ1-1; the D gene is possibly TRBD1 (5 bases). This CDR3 spans 17 amino acids. Deletions cut 1 base from V and 4 bases from J, with 19 bases between. Germline-derived CDR1 and CDR2 are MGHRA and YSYEKL. The CDR3 region has the DNA TGCGCCAGCAGCCAAGGGGAGGTGGTCGGGGGGTCCACTGAAGCTTTCTTT. The encoded protein is CASSQGEVVGGSTEAFF.

The chain couples TRBV7-2 to TRBJ2-3; the match to TRBD2 covers 12 bases. The trim removed 4 bases at V and 4 bases at J, leaving 3 bases unmatched. Germline V gene data show CDR1 as SGHTA and CDR2 as FQGNSA. CDR3 length: 15 amino acids. CDR3 region: CASSSTSGRSDTQYF. The CDR3 region has the DNA TGTGCCAGCAGCTCGACTAGCGGGAGATCAGATACGCAGTATTTT.

The rearrangement joins TRBV7-2 to TRBJ2-5, with TRBD1 matching 7 bases. Germline lookup yields CDR1 SGHTA and CDR2 FQGNSA. The CDR3 runs to 15 residues. V lost 5 bases to trimming and J lost 4 bases; unmatched junction nucleotides: 10. CDR3 nucleotide sequence: TGTGCCAGCAGCAGGCAGACAGGGCAAGGAGAGACCCAGTACTTC. Translating gives CASSRQTGQGETQYF.

The J gene is TRBJ1-2, the V gene TRBV27, with 7 bases matching TRBD1. The germline V gene encodes CDR1 MNHEY and CDR2 SMNVEV (reference sequence). CDR3 length equals 13 residues. Trimming at V came to 4 bases and at J to 5 bases, leaving 4 bases not matched to a gene. CDR3 region: CASSSRQGYGYTF. The CDR3, as DNA: TGTGCCAGCAGTTCCCGACAGGGATATGGCTACACCTTC.

V and J are TRBV29-1 and TRBJ1-2; D possibly corresponds to TRBD1 (6 bases). Germline CDR1 reads SQVTM; CDR2 reads ANQGSEA. V lost 4 bases and J 5 bases, leaving 17 bases between the germline ends. CDR3 length equals 14 residues. The CDR3 region is CSVVSLAGAYGYTF. The CDR3 nucleotides are TGCAGCGTTGTCAGTTTGGCAGGGGCTTATGGCTACACCTTC.

The chain recombines TRBV5-5 with TRBJ2-7; a weak D match, TRBD2 (5 bases). Germline values: CDR1 SGHKS, CDR2 YYEKEE (reference sequence). The CDR3 extends over 13 amino acids. The V end was cut by 2 bases, the J end by 3 bases, with 9 bases between. The CDR3 protein is CASSFSGSYEQYF. The CDR3 coding sequence is TGTGCCAGCAGCTTCAGCGGTAGCTACGAGCAGTACTTC.

The chain uses TRBV7-9 and TRBJ1-1; 8 nucleotides agree with TRBD1. The CDR3 has 18 residues. The J segment lost 5 bases and the V segment lost 2 bases, leaving 16 bases of the junction unmatched. Germline V gene lookup returns CDR1 SEHNR and CDR2 FQNEAQ (reference sequence). This CDR3 reads CASSLRLGRGRIETEAFF. Written as DNA, the CDR3 is TGTGCCAGCAGCTTACGTTTGGGCAGGGGGCGTATAGAGACTGAAGCTTTCTTT. Together with reference TRBV7-9 and TRBJ1-1, the CDR3 gives the full variable domain: DTGVSQNPRHKITKRGQNVTFRCDPISEHNRLYWYRQTLGQGPEFLTYFQNEAQLEKSRLLSDRFSAERPKGSFSTLEIQRTEQGDSAMYLCASSLRLGRGRIETEAFFGQGTRLTVV.

The J gene is TRBJ1-3, the V gene TRBV9; TRBD1 aligns across 9 bases. V shed 4 bases, J shed 2 bases, and the junction held 4 bases outside the gene matches. The CDR3 has 15 residues. Germline V CDR1 and CDR2: SGDLS, YYNGEE. The CDR3 sequence: CASSPGQGTGNTIYF. The CDR3 region has the DNA TGTGCCAGCAGCCCCGGACAGGGGACTGGAAACACCATATATTTT.

V is TRBV6-5 and J is TRBJ2-3, with D tentatively TRBD1 (7 bases). The CDR3 is 11 residues long. V was shortened by 5 bases and J by 9 bases, with 9 bases between the two germline ends. Germline CDR1 and CDR2: MNHEY and SVGAGI. DNA for the CDR3: TGTGCCAGCAGTCAGGGGGGAACGCAGTATTTT. Amino acids: CASSQGGTQYF.

This chain joins TRBV6-5 and TRBJ2-7; TRBD2 might be the D (7 bases). V gave up 6 bases and J gave up 5 bases, with 17 bases separating them. Germline V gene sequence: CDR1 MNHEY, CDR2 SVGAGI. The CDR3 is 14 residues long. The chain's CDR3 is CASRISAGADEQYF. CDR3 nucleotide sequence: TGTGCCAGCAGGATATCGGCGGGGGCGGACGAGCAGTACTTC.

J is TRBJ1-5 and V is TRBV9; 7 bases agree with TRBD1. Germline lookup yields CDR1 SGDLS and CDR2 YYNGEE. The CDR3 is made up of 15 amino acids. V dropped 0 bases and J dropped 5; count of bases not matched to a gene: 5. The CDR3 DNA sequence: TGTGCCAGCAGCGTAGGACAGGGAGGCGATCAGCCCCAGCATTTT. Its translation is CASSVGQGGDQPQHF.

The chain uses TRBV4-3 and TRBJ1-1; D not certain. V gave up 1 base and J gave up 4 bases, with 19 bases separating them. The length of the CDR3 is 17 residues. The germline CDR1 and CDR2 sequences are LGHNA and YSLEER. The CDR3 nucleotides read TGCGCCAGCAGCCAAGGAATGATGGCAGGCGCGACCACTGAAGCTTTCTTT. Residues: CASSQGMMAGATTEAFF.

This clone has only one observation. This chain connects TRBV7-2 to TRBJ2-5; perhaps TRBD2 as D (7 bases). From germline, CDR1 is SGHTA and CDR2 FQGNSA. The CDR3 is made up of 17 amino acids. V was pared by 5 bases and J by 5 bases, with 24 bases between. The CDR3 spells CASSRTWGGGIGETQYF. In nucleotides, the CDR3 is TGTGCCAGCAGCCGGACCTGGGGGGGCGGCATAGGGGAGACCCAGTACTTC.

This clone appeared a single time. This chain joins TRBV7-9 and TRBJ2-2, with 8 positions matching TRBD2. CDR1 is SEHNR, CDR2 FQNEAQ, per germline (reference sequence). This CDR3 has 15 amino acids. The J segment lost 3 bases and the V segment lost 3 bases, leaving 3 bases of the junction unmatched. The CDR3 bases are TGTGCCAGCAGCTTCGCGGGAGGTCACACCGGGGAGCTGTTTTTT. Protein product: CASSFAGGHTGELFF.